The rows below give T cell receptor beta chains drawn from one sample of a study of graft-versus-host responses after intestinal transplantation. Produced via immunoSEQ multiplex PCR; TCRdb's table is partial and in-frame only. The sample shows 85,000 to 100,000 clones, just under 95% of them seen only once. For these TCRs, the target antigens are not known. The sample was unstimulated CD8+ T cells sorted from spleen or lymph node cells, taken before transplant. These receptors originate from a human donor who was the organ donor for an intestinal transplant. CDR3s include the opening cysteine and the closing phenylalanine or tryptophan. D genes are given only for firm matches. A clone size is listed for some rows: how often the clone was seen (once, few, many), or a class if it is expanded.

d_call,clone_size,cdr3_length,v_call,j_call,cdr3_aa,cdr3_nt
TRBD1,-,16,TRBV19,TRBJ2-1,CASSNPDRGYWDEQFF,TGTGCCAGTAGTAACCCGGACAGGGGGTATTGGGATGAGCAGTTCTTC
-,-,13,TRBV19,TRBJ2-2,CASSIGNTGELFF,TGTGCCAGTAGTATCGGGAACACCGGGGAGCTGTTTTTT
-,few,17,TRBV7-9,TRBJ1-1,CASSSFILRAGNTEAFF,TGTGCCAGCAGCTCCTTTATCCTACGGGCGGGGAACACTGAAGCTTTCTTT
TRBD2,-,20,TRBV9,TRBJ2-1,CASSGGLAGGSLHFYNEQFF,TGTGCCAGCAGCGGTGGACTAGCGGGAGGATCATTACACTTTTACAATGAGCAGTTCTTC
TRBD1,-,16,TRBV28,TRBJ1-5,CASSLLGTGKNQPQHF,TGTGCCAGCAGTCTACTCGGGACAGGGAAAAATCAGCCCCAGCATTTT
TRBD2,-,15,TRBV9,TRBJ2-7,CASSAGLADYYEQYF,TGTGCCAGCAGCGCCGGACTAGCGGATTATTACGAGCAGTACTTC
-,-,15,TRBV13,TRBJ2-3,CASSSYGASTDTQYF,TGTGCCAGCAGCTCTTATGGGGCGAGCACAGATACGCAGTATTTT
-,-,11,TRBV18,TRBJ2-2,CASSPGGELFF,TGTGCCAGCTCACCCGGCGGGGAGCTGTTTTTT
-,-,17,TRBV9,TRBJ2-6,CASSVGQKISGANVLTF,TGTGCCAGCAGCGTAGGGCAGAAAATCTCCGGGGCCAACGTCCTGACTTTC
-,-,14,TRBV4-1,TRBJ1-1,CASSQDGGLFGAFF,TGCGCCAGCAGCCAAGATGGGGGCCTGTTCGGGGCTTTCTTT
TRBD1,-,18,TRBV2,TRBJ1-4,CASNIDKQGASTNEKLFF,TGTGCCAGCAATATAGATAAACAGGGGGCCTCAACTAATGAAAAACTGTTTTTT
-,-,14,TRBV25-1,TRBJ2-2,CASSARGLAGELFF,TGTGCCAGCAGTGCGCGAGGTCTGGCCGGGGAGCTGTTTTTT
TRBD2,-,16,TRBV2,TRBJ2-3,CASSGWTSESTDTQYF,TGTGCCAGCAGTGGCTGGACTAGCGAGAGCACAGATACGCAGTATTTT
TRBD2,-,17,TRBV5-6,TRBJ2-5,CASSPTPGGPHEETQYF,TGTGCCAGCAGCCCGACCCCGGGAGGGCCGCACGAAGAGACCCAGTACTTC
-,-,12,TRBV19,TRBJ2-1,CASTAIGDEQFF,TGTGCCAGCACCGCTATAGGGGATGAGCAGTTCTTC
TRBD2,-,16,TRBV4-1,TRBJ2-3,CASSRILAGSTDTQYF,TGCGCCAGCAGCCGGATACTAGCGGGGAGCACAGATACGCAGTATTTT
-,-,13,TRBV30,TRBJ2-7,CAWSEGGRYEQYF,TGTGCCTGGAGTGAAGGGGGACGCTACGAGCAGTACTTC
TRBD1,few,17,TRBV5-4,TRBJ2-1,CASSFGDRVGAYNEQFF,TGTGCCAGCAGCTTTGGGGACAGGGTAGGAGCCTACAATGAGCAGTTCTTC
TRBD1,-,13,TRBV30,TRBJ1-6,CACQDRDNSPLHF,TGTGCCTGCCAGGACAGGGATAATTCACCCCTCCACTTT
-,-,13,TRBV9,TRBJ2-2,CASSAKNTGELFF,TGTGCCAGCAGCGCCAAAAACACCGGGGAGCTGTTTTTT
TRBD2,few,13,TRBV30,TRBJ2-1,CAWRGLAGVEQFF,TGTGCCTGGAGGGGGCTAGCGGGAGTTGAGCAGTTCTTC
TRBD2,-,16,TRBV7-8,TRBJ2-1,CASSLPGTSGSNEQFF,TGTGCCAGCAGCCTTCCCGGGACTAGCGGGAGCAATGAGCAGTTCTTC
TRBD2,once,19,TRBV5-1,TRBJ2-7,CASSLGPKTSGGRYYEQYF,TGCGCCAGCAGCTTGGGGCCTAAGACTAGCGGGGGCCGTTACTACGAGCAGTACTTC
-,-,15,TRBV5-1,TRBJ2-7,CASSWGPGHNYEQYF,TGCGCCAGCAGCTGGGGACCGGGACACAACTACGAGCAGTACTTC
-,-,14,TRBV6-5,TRBJ1-5,CASSSVRGSQPQHF,TGTGCCAGCAGTTCGGTCAGGGGTAGTCAGCCCCAGCATTTT
TRBD1,-,11,TRBV20-1,TRBJ1-2,CSARTGDGYTF,TGCAGTGCCCGGACAGGGGATGGCTACACCTTC
TRBD2,-,17,TRBV19,TRBJ2-3,CASTPSGGVVLTDTQYF,TGTGCCAGTACCCCCTCCGGGGGGGTAGTTCTGACGGATACGCAGTATTTT
-,-,16,TRBV9,TRBJ2-1,CASSVGGAITYNEQFF,TGTGCCAGCAGCGTAGGTGGGGCAATAACCTACAATGAGCAGTTCTTC
-,-,14,TRBV6-5,TRBJ1-1,CASSYIPGWPEAFF,TGTGCCAGCAGTTACATTCCAGGGTGGCCCGAAGCTTTCTTT
TRBD1,-,16,TRBV27,TRBJ2-7,CASSPTTGGPLGEQYF,TGTGCCAGCAGTCCGACCACAGGGGGGCCCCTAGGCGAGCAGTACTTC
-,-,17,TRBV5-1,TRBJ1-6,CASSLVWRGVNNSPLHF,TGCGCCAGCAGCTTGGTGTGGCGGGGGGTCAATAATTCACCCCTCCACTTT
-,-,13,TRBV29-1,TRBJ1-4,CSVAGQGNEKLFF,TGCAGCGTTGCGGGCCAGGGTAATGAAAAACTGTTTTTT
TRBD1,-,13,TRBV10-3,TRBJ2-5,CAISRDRGETQYF,TGTGCCATCAGCCGGGACAGGGGAGAGACCCAGTACTTC
-,-,14,TRBV2,TRBJ2-5,CASSLGTFQETQYF,TGTGCCAGCAGTCTGGGGACATTCCAAGAGACCCAGTACTTC
-,-,17,TRBV27,TRBJ2-1,CVSSQGLAGVGGNEQFF,TGTGTCAGCAGTCAAGGTTTAGCAGGGGTTGGAGGAAATGAGCAGTTCTTC
TRBD2,-,18,TRBV7-8,TRBJ2-3,CASSLAPLAGGGTDTQYF,TGTGCCAGCAGCTTAGCGCCCCTAGCGGGGGGGGGCACAGATACGCAGTATTTT
TRBD1,-,15,TRBV29-1,TRBJ2-2,CSVAGQGTGTGELFF,TGCAGCGTTGCTGGACAGGGGACAGGCACCGGGGAGCTGTTTTTT
-,-,15,TRBV9,TRBJ2-3,CASSPTGRGTDTQYF,TGTGCCAGCAGCCCGACAGGCCGAGGGACAGATACGCAGTATTTT
TRBD2,-,15,TRBV28,TRBJ2-7,CASSSWLAGEDEQYF,TGTGCCAGCAGTTCATGGCTAGCGGGAGAAGACGAGCAGTACTTC
-,-,15,TRBV10-3,TRBJ2-7,CAISESETVSYEQYF,TGTGCCATCAGTGAGTCAGAGACAGTTTCCTACGAGCAGTACTTC
TRBD2,-,15,TRBV19,TRBJ2-3,CASSMLAGGLDTQYF,TGTGCCAGTAGTATGCTAGCGGGAGGGCTAGATACGCAGTATTTT